This is a list of T cell receptor beta chains from one sample in a study of blood T cells in healthy people across ages. Via MiXCR, TCRdb re-called the 5' RACE reads, giving one row per CDR3 protein. Among over 600,000 distinct CDR3 sequences listed, over 40% were seen once. Material: blood. The receptors here all came from a man at least 80 years old in good health. The CDR3 runs from the conserved cysteine through the conserved F or W. The D gene is left open where the match is weak. Size values are once, few and many counts, or a class for expanded clones, and some rows have none.

J | V | size | D | CDR3 | DNA
TRBJ2-1 | TRBV7-9 | few | . | CASSFFGTQSPNEQFF | TGTGCCAGCAGCTTTTTCGGGACTCAAAGTCCCAATGAGCAGTTCTTC
TRBJ2-3 | TRBV6-6 | few | . | CASSPPGNTDTQYF | TGTGCCAGCAGTCCCCCCGGGAATACAGATACGCAGTATTTT
TRBJ2-3 | TRBV29-1 | few | TRBD2 | CSVSPTSGGADTQYF | TGCAGCGTCTCCCCGACTAGCGGGGGGGCAGATACGCAGTATTTT
TRBJ2-1 | TRBV7-2 | . | . | CASSLGLGSSYNEQFF | TGTGCCAGCAGCTTAGGGCTCGGCAGCTCCTACAATGAGCAGTTCTTC
TRBJ1-4 | TRBV10-3 | few | . | CAISGGQQEKLFF | TGTGCCATCAGTGGCGGACAGCAAGAAAAACTGTTTTTT
TRBJ2-7 | TRBV10-3 | . | . | CAISGETALYEQYF | TGTGCCATCAGTGGGGAGACAGCTCTCTACGAGCAGTACTTC
TRBJ2-2 | TRBV7-2 | . | . | CASSPPRTRNTGELFF | TGTGCCAGCAGCCCCCCGAGGACCCGGAACACCGGGGAGCTGTTTTTT
TRBJ2-7 | TRBV12-5 | many | . | CASGSTVSYEQYF | TGTGCTAGTGGTTCGACGGTCTCCTACGAGCAGTACTTC
TRBJ1-1 | TRBV6-1 | . | . | CASRNQGNTEAFF | TGTGCCAGCAGAAATCAGGGGAACACTGAAGCTTTCTTT
TRBJ1-2 | TRBV20-1 | . | . | CSVISDIGDGYTF | TGCAGTGTTATCAGCGACATAGGCGATGGCTACACCTTC
TRBJ1-2 | TRBV29-1 | . | TRBD1 | CSAGQGIRYGYTF | TGCAGCGCCGGACAGGGGATTCGGTATGGCTACACCTTC
TRBJ2-3 | TRBV6-5 | . | . | CASIPSYDITTDTQYF | TGTGCCAGCATTCCCAGCTACGATATCACCACAGATACGCAGTATTTT
TRBJ2-1 | TRBV7-2 | . | . | CASSFSGSYNEQFF | TGTGCCAGCAGCTTCAGCGGGTCCTACAATGAGCAGTTCTTC
TRBJ1-3 | TRBV4-3 | . | . | CASSAESSGNTIYF | TGCGCCAGCAGCGCCGAAAGCTCTGGGAACACCATATATTTT
TRBJ2-4 | TRBV12-3/TRBV12-4 | . | TRBD2 | CASSFGGGSSAKNIQYF | TGTGCCAGCAGTTTTGGTGGCGGGAGTTCGGCCAAAAACATTCAGTACTTC
TRBJ2-7 | TRBV4-2 | few | . | CASSQDLGTISYEQYF | TGTGCCAGCAGCCAAGATCTCGGGACCATCTCCTACGAGCAGTACTTC
TRBJ1-2 | TRBV13 | . | TRBD1 | CASSVGQGAGGYTF | TGTGCCAGCAGCGTAGGACAGGGGGCAGGAGGCTACACCTTC
TRBJ1-1 | TRBV2 | . | . | CASSDIPNTEAFF | TGTGCCAGCAGTGACATTCCGAACACTGAAGCTTTCTTT
TRBJ2-7 | TRBV28 | few | . | CASSLRRTNEQYF | TGTGCCAGCAGTTTAAGGAGAACCAACGAGCAGTACTTC
TRBJ1-5 | TRBV6-2/TRBV6-3 | . | TRBD1 | CASSPSRTGNDQPQHF | TGTGCCAGCAGTCCTTCACGGACAGGGAATGATCAGCCCCAGCATTTT
TRBJ2-5 | TRBV20-1 | few | . | CSARGQGLQETQYF | TGCAGTGCTAGGGGGCAGGGGCTCCAAGAGACCCAGTACTTC
TRBJ2-1 | TRBV20-1 | . | . | CSADTSLEEQFF | TGCAGTGCCGATACTAGCCTTGAAGAGCAGTTCTTC
TRBJ2-5 | TRBV3-1 | . | TRBD1 | CASSIQGVSYNEQYF | TGTGCCAGCAGCATACAGGGGGTGTCTTACAATGAGCAGTACTTC
TRBJ1-5 | TRBV20-1 | once | . | CSARDRKPGHRPYQPQHF | TGCAGTGCTAGAGATAGGAAGCCGGGACACAGACCTTATCAGCCCCAGCATTTT
TRBJ2-3 | TRBV7-3 | . | TRBD2 | CASSPPRGRADGADTQYF | TGTGCCAGCTCCCCTCCACGAGGGAGGGCCGATGGGGCAGATACGCAGTATTTT
TRBJ2-5 | TRBV5-5 | . | . | CASSLGGNEETQYF | TGTGCCAGCAGCTTGGGCGGGAATGAAGAGACCCAGTACTTC
TRBJ1-6 | TRBV11-2 | . | . | CASSLGGTGLSPLHF | TGTGCCAGCAGCTTAGGGGGAACAGGGCTGTCACCCCTCCACTTT
TRBJ1-1 | TRBV7-2 | . | . | CAGSLEPRRTEAFF | TGTGCCGGCAGCTTAGAGCCACGTCGCACTGAAGCTTTCTTT
TRBJ2-3 | TRBV5-1 | . | TRBD1 | CASSFYGTGPTETQYF | TGCGCCAGCAGCTTTTACGGGACAGGGCCCACAGAAACGCAGTATTTT
TRBJ2-3 | TRBV20-1 | . | . | CSARDLLGRRSTDTQYF | TGCAGTGCTAGAGACCTCTTGGGGCGGAGGAGCACAGATACGCAGTATTTT
TRBJ2-7 | TRBV27 | many | . | CASSPKAGQGYNEQYF | TGTGCCAGCAGCCCCAAGGCGGGCCAGGGGTACAATGAGCAGTACTTC
TRBJ2-1 | TRBV20-1 | . | . | CSAGLEQFF | TGCAGTGCTGGACTCGAGCAGTTCTTC
TRBJ2-7 | TRBV30 | . | TRBD1 | CAWSMGQGPYEQYF | TGTGCCTGGAGTATGGGACAGGGCCCGTACGAGCAGTACTTC
TRBJ2-1 | TRBV20-1 | . | TRBD2 | CSARPPKLAGAGGEQFF | TGCAGTGCTAGGCCTCCAAAACTAGCGGGAGCCGGGGGTGAGCAGTTCTTC
TRBJ2-1 | TRBV29-1 | . | . | CSVLGLSEYNEQFF | TGCAGCGTATTAGGGTTGTCGGAGTACAATGAGCAGTTCTTC
TRBJ2-7 | TRBV28 | few | TRBD2 | CASKGSGRAFNEQYF | TGTGCCAGCAAAGGGAGCGGGAGGGCCTTCAATGAGCAGTACTTC
TRBJ2-5 | TRBV20-1 | . | TRBD2 | CSASPGTSGGKTQYF | TGCAGTGCTAGCCCCGGGACTAGCGGGGGCAAGACCCAGTACTTC
TRBJ2-3 | TRBV11-2 | . | TRBD2 | CASSLSRGGPTDTQYF | TGTGCCAGCAGCTTATCACGGGGGGGCCCCACAGATACGCAGTATTTT
TRBJ2-2 | TRBV7-6 | . | . | CASSLGHGGELFF | TGTGCCAGCAGCTTAGGGCATGGCGGGGAGCTGTTTTTT
TRBJ2-5 | TRBV6-4 | . | TRBD2 | CASSELAGGYNEQYF | TGTGCCAGCAGTGAACTAGCGGGAGGCTACAATGAGCAGTACTTC